The table lists the clone carrying this TCR beta chain with many counts. Its antigen is undetermined. The V end was cut by 0 bases, the J end by 11 bases, with 14 bases between. Germline CDR1 GTSNPN, CDR2 SVGIG (reference sequence). This CDR3 is built from 13 residues. The data stem from a study of CD8 T cells in ankylosing spondylitis. Overall study findings and caveats: Previous work reported some of these motif variants in the synovial fluid and blood of reactive arthritis. Reportedly, significant enrichment of disease-linked clones occurred in matched ankylosing spondylitis synovial fluid.

TCRdb used MiXCR to reprocess the 5' RACE reads, holding one entry per CDR3 protein. The sample yields fewer than 250,000 distinct CDR3 sequences, roughly a tenth seen once. The TCR originated in a male donor with ankylosing spondylitis or in good health (not recorded which). The chain has TRBV30 and TRBJ1-3; D uncertain. Sample: blood, either unsorted or a sorted T cell fraction (not recorded which). CDR3 residues: CAWSVPGPKAIYF. DNA for the CDR3: TGTGCCTGGAGTGTACCCGGGCCCAAGGCCATATATTTT.